This paragraph reports one TCR beta chain. TCRdb's table, derived via immunoSEQ multiplex PCR, lists solely in-frame clones and lacks some. The data hold tens of thousands of clones, with 75% to 95% observed a single time. This sample was included in a study of T cell changes during pregnancy in multiple sclerosis. Specimen: peripheral blood, collected in the first trimester of pregnancy. The source of this sequence is a female donor in good health, enrolled as a control in a pregnancy study.

In nucleotides, the CDR3 is TGTGCCAGCAGCTTTGCAGGGAACACCGGGGAGCTGTTTTTT. Translating gives CASSFAGNTGELFF. The chain links TRBV7-9 to TRBJ2-2, with D hard to call. V lost 3 bases and J 1 base, leaving 6 bases between the germline ends. This CDR3 has 14 residues. Germline V gene lookup returns CDR1 SEHNR and CDR2 FQNEAQ (reference sequence). Combining the CDR3 with reference TRBV7-9 and TRBJ2-2 gives the whole variable domain DTGVSQNPRHKITKRGQNVTFRCDPISEHNRLYWYRQTLGQGPEFLTYFQNEAQLEKSRLLSDRFSAERPKGSFSTLEIQRTEQGDSAMYLCASSFAGNTGELFFGEGSRLTVL.